These 29 T cell receptor beta chains were sequenced from one sample in a study of blood T cell repertoires in COVID-19. Sequencing used immunoSEQ multiplex PCR; TCRdb keeps in-frame clones, though not all of them. This sample has 100,000 or so clones, with around four fifths found just once. Source material: peripheral blood. These receptors were taken from a woman in her 70s with active or convalescent COVID-19.

This rearrangement joins TRBV5-1 to TRBJ2-1; 8 nucleotides match TRBD1. CDR1 and CDR2 from the germline V gene are SGHRS and YFSETQ. Losses at the gene ends were 2 bases for V and 10 bases for J; bases not matched to a gene: 8. There are 14 residues in the CDR3. CDR3 amino acids: CASSLQGGLQEQFF. Here the CDR3 DNA reads TGCGCCAGCAGCTTACAGGGGGGACTCCAGGAGCAGTTCTTC. The full variable domain, with the rest looked up from reference TRBV5-1 and TRBJ2-1, is KAGVTQTPRYLIKTRGQQVTLSCSPISGHRSVSWYQQTPGQGLQFLFEYFSETQRNKGNFPGRFSGRQFSNSRSEMNVSTLELGDSALYLCASSLQGGLQEQFFGPGTRLTVL.

The chain links TRBV7-6 to TRBJ1-4; no definite D call. CDR1 is SGHVS and CDR2 is FNYEAQ in the germline V gene. The germline V and J ends were trimmed by 0 bases and 4 bases, with 21 bases remaining between them. The CDR3 loop spans 19 amino acids. For the CDR3, the DNA is TGTGCCAGCAGCTTAGCCGGTGGCCGGCCGTTAGCCCATAATGAAAAACTGTTTTTT. Its translation: CASSLAGGRPLAHNEKLFF.

This clone was detected a few times. V and J are TRBV19 and TRBJ1-2; the D gene is possibly TRBD1 (5 bases). This CDR3 region has 12 residues. CDR1 LNHDA and CDR2 SQIVND come from the germline V gene (reference sequence). Trimming took off 7 bases at V and 5 bases at J, with 11 bases between the two ends. The DNA of the CDR3 is TGTGCCAGTACTGACGACAGATATGGCTACACCTTC. This translates into CASTDDRYGYTF.

V is TRBV2 and J is TRBJ2-7, with D hard to call. Germline V gene data show CDR1 as SNHLY and CDR2 as FYNNEI. This CDR3 spans 12 amino acids. V was pared by 7 bases and J by 2 bases, with 9 bases between. The CDR3 DNA sequence: TGTGCCAGCACACTACTCACCTACGAGCAGTACTTC. Translated, it gives CASTLLTYEQYF.

Concerning this clone itself: The sample contains more than one DNA sequence encoding this CDR3. The genes are TRBV2 and TRBJ2-2; possible D gene TRBD2, 5 bases. The CDR3 extends over 15 amino acids. The ends were cut back, 7 bases at V and 3 bases at J, with 15 bases in the middle. Germline V gene data show CDR1 as SNHLY and CDR2 as FYNNEI. The chain's CDR3 is CASNRGNLDTGELFF. The CDR3 region has the DNA TGTGCCAGCAATCGGGGAAATTTAGACACCGGGGAGCTGTTTTTT. The variable domain in full, with the rest retrieved from reference TRBV2 and TRBJ2-2, is EPEVTQTPSHQVTQMGQEVILRCVPISNHLYFYWYRQILGQKVEFLVSFYNNEISEKSEIFDDQFSVERPDGSNFTLKIRSTKLEDSAMYFCASNRGNLDTGELFFGEGSRLTVL.

V usage is TRBV2 and J usage is TRBJ2-3, with a tentative D call TRBD2 (7 bases). In germline, CDR1 is SNHLY, CDR2 FYNNEI. The CDR3 sequence is 14 residues long. Trimming removed 8 bases from V and 1 base from J, with 13 bases in between. Written as DNA, the CDR3 is TGTGCCAGCGAAGGGGGGGGCCGCACAGATACGCAGTATTTT. Translation: CASEGGGRTDTQYF.

V gene TRBV6-1 combines with J gene TRBJ1-1, with a possible D match to TRBD1 (5 bases). Trimming pared 3 bases from V and 5 bases from J, leaving 7 bases between. Germline V gene data show CDR1 as MNHNS and CDR2 as SASEGT. The CDR3 sequence is 12 residues long. The CDR3: CASSDRVTEAFF. The CDR3 coding sequence is TGTGCCAGCAGTGACAGGGTGACTGAAGCTTTCTTT.

This clone was recorded a few times. The chain has TRBV7-2 and TRBJ2-2; a possible D gene is TRBD1 (6 bases). Trimming pared 5 bases from V and 0 bases from J, leaving 13 bases between. Germline V lookup: CDR1 SGHTA, CDR2 FQGNSA. CDR3 size: 16 residues. Written as DNA, the CDR3 is TGTGCCAGCAGCGCGAGAGAGGGGGCGAACACCGGGGAGCTGTTTTTT. Translating gives CASSAREGANTGELFF.

This chain links TRBV6-2 or TRBV6-3 with TRBJ1-5; a weak D match, TRBD1 (6 bases). Germline V lookup: CDR1 MNHEY, CDR2 SVGEGT. V was shortened by 5 bases and J by 2 bases, with 10 bases between the two germline ends. The CDR3 consists of 14 residues. CDR3 bases: TGTGCCAGCAGTCCCCGACAGGGCAATCAGCCCCAGCATTTT. It encodes CASSPRQGNQPQHF.

This clone was seen a few times. The rearrangement joins TRBV6-5 to TRBJ1-1; TRBD1 matches at 7 bases. V was clipped by 6 bases and J by 1 base; unmatched bases: 5. The V gene's germline CDR1 is MNHEY and CDR2 SVGAGI. The CDR3 extends over 14 amino acids. The CDR3 here is CASRGTDSNTEAFF. CDR3 nucleotides: TGTGCCAGCAGGGGGACAGACTCGAACACTGAAGCTTTCTTT.

The chain couples TRBV7-2 to TRBJ1-3, with TRBD1 identical over 8 bases. The V gene's germline CDR1 is SGHTA and CDR2 FQGNSA. This CDR3 comprises 17 residues. The junction had 10 bases not matched to a gene; V was cut back by 6 bases and J by 0 bases. Written as DNA, the CDR3 is TGTGCCAGCAGGCTACCGGGACAGGCCTTCTCTGGAAACACCATATATTTT. It is translated as CASRLPGQAFSGNTIYF.

The chain couples TRBV16 to TRBJ2-7, with TRBD1 identical over 8 bases. The V segment lost 1 base and the J segment 3 bases; nucleotides outside the gene matches: 5. This CDR3 spans 15 amino acids. Germline assignment: CDR1 KGHSY and CDR2 FQNENV. The CDR3 reads CASSQYGTGIYEQYF. CDR3 in DNA: TGTGCCAGCAGCCAATACGGGACAGGTATCTACGAGCAGTACTTC.

This sequence joins TRBV29-1 and TRBJ2-1; weak D call: TRBD2 (6 bases). Germline V lookup: CDR1 SQVTM, CDR2 ANQGSEA. The CDR3 length is 13 residues. V was cut by 4 bases and J by 7 bases, with 14 bases left in between. The CDR3 DNA reads as TGCAGCGTTGGAAGCTGGGGGGTGAATGAGCAGTTCTTC. It codes for CSVGSWGVNEQFF.

CDR3 sequence (DNA): TGTGCCACCAGTGACCTGACTAGCGGGGGTACTGAGACCCAGTACTTC. This codes for CATSDLTSGGTETQYF. J is TRBJ2-5 and V is TRBV24-1, with 12 positions matching TRBD2. Germline CDR1 reads KGHDR; CDR2 reads SFDVKD. CDR3 size: 16 residues. V gave up 4 bases and J gave up 5 bases; unmatched junction bases: 7.

This clone was detected only once. The CDR3 spells CASRGTGRYTEAFF. The DNA of the CDR3 is TGTGCCAGTAGAGGGACAGGGCGATACACTGAAGCTTTCTTT. V gene TRBV19 combines with J gene TRBJ1-1; 9 nucleotides line up with TRBD1. This CDR3 has 14 amino acids. Germline V gene lookup returns CDR1 LNHDA and CDR2 SQIVND (reference sequence). With V trimmed by 6 bases and J by 3 bases, 5 bases remained unmatched.

The CDR3 nucleotides are TGTGCCAGCTCACCTTCTTGGAGCGGGGTCTACAATGAGCAGTTCTTC. Protein product: CASSPSWSGVYNEQFF. The V gene is TRBV18, the J gene TRBJ2-1; 7 bases agree with TRBD2. The CDR3 covers 16 residues. The V and J ends lost 3 bases and 3 bases, in that order; junction bases with no gene match: 8. Germline CDR1 KGHSH, CDR2 LQKENI.

The chain links TRBV5-1 to TRBJ2-7, with D unresolved. Germline values: CDR1 SGHRS, CDR2 YFSETQ. The CDR3 spans 15 residues. Trimming removed 4 bases at V and 2 bases at J, with 16 bases between. CDR3 residues: CASSATAGDTYEQYF. The CDR3 DNA follows: TGCGCCAGCAGCGCCACGGCAGGTGACACCTACGAGCAGTACTTC.

This sequence joins TRBV5-1 and TRBJ2-3; 12 nucleotides match TRBD2. The length of the CDR3 is 17 residues. J lost 2 bases, V lost 1 base, and 5 bases had no gene match. The germline V gene has CDR1 SGHRS and CDR2 YFSETQ. CDR3 DNA sequence: TGCGCCAGCAGCTTGAAAACTAGCGGGGGGACCACAGATACGCAGTATTTT. Protein sequence: CASSLKTSGGTTDTQYF.

The chain recombines TRBV18 with TRBJ2-3; D is uncertain. Germline loops: CDR1 KGHSH, CDR2 LQKENI. V shed 0 bases and J shed 0 bases, with 4 bases lying between them. The CDR3 is 14 amino acids. CDR3 protein: CASSPPRSTDTQYF. CDR3 nucleotides: TGTGCCAGCTCACCACCCAGAAGCACAGATACGCAGTATTTT.

The V call is TRBV24-1, the J call TRBJ2-4; 7 nucleotides line up with TRBD1. CDR3 size: 19 residues. In germline, CDR1 is KGHDR, CDR2 SFDVKD. V gave up 5 bases and J gave up 0 bases; unmatched junction bases: 15. The CDR3 sequence is CATSVPRQQGSIAKNIQYF. The CDR3 nucleotides are TGTGCCACCAGTGTACCCCGGCAACAGGGGTCCATAGCCAAAAACATTCAGTACTTC.

The rearrangement uses TRBV3-1 (or the pseudogene TRBV3-2) and TRBJ1-2; a weak D match, TRBD1 (5 bases). Germline CDR1 is LGHDT and CDR2 is YNNKEL (reference sequence). The V end lost 6 bases, the J end lost 4 bases, and 15 bases lay between the germline ends. The CDR3 covers 14 residues. CDR3 region: CASSSLGGAYGYTF. As DNA, the CDR3 is TGTGCCAGCAGTTCCTTGGGGGGAGCCTATGGCTACACCTTC.

The gene calls are TRBV3-1 (or the pseudogene TRBV3-2) and TRBJ2-3; 10 nucleotides align to TRBD2. The CDR3 runs to 16 residues. Germline CDR1 is LGHDT and CDR2 is YNNKEL (reference sequence). J gave up 2 bases and V 4 bases, and 6 bases lay outside the gene matches. CDR3 region: CASSPVAGGVTDTQYF. DNA for the CDR3: TGTGCCAGCAGCCCAGTAGCGGGGGGTGTCACAGATACGCAGTATTTT.

The rearrangement joins TRBV6-2 or TRBV6-3 to TRBJ2-3; D ambiguous. The CDR3 extends over 15 amino acids. Trimming pared 2 bases from V and 0 bases from J, leaving 9 bases between. The V gene's germline CDR1 is MNHEY and CDR2 SVGEGT. In nucleotides, the CDR3 is TGTGCCAGCAGTTACGGCCAATTGAGCACAGATACGCAGTATTTT. This codes for CASSYGQLSTDTQYF.

The genes are TRBV10-3 and TRBJ1-5; D may be TRBD1 (5 bases). This CDR3 comprises 15 residues. Deletions cut 3 bases from V and 4 bases from J, with 13 bases between. Germline CDR1 ENHRY, CDR2 SYGVKD. The CDR3 region is CAISDRGEANQPQHF. Written as DNA, the CDR3 is TGTGCCATCAGTGATCGGGGGGAGGCGAATCAGCCCCAGCATTTT.

This rearrangement joins TRBV7-9 to TRBJ1-1, with 10 bases identical to TRBD1. The trim removed 3 bases at V and 5 bases at J, leaving 6 bases unmatched. Germline lookup yields CDR1 SEHNR and CDR2 FQNEAQ (reference sequence). This CDR3 spans 15 amino acids. The CDR3 protein is CASSFQGTGATEAFF. The CDR3 region has the DNA TGTGCCAGCAGCTTTCAGGGGACAGGGGCGACTGAAGCTTTCTTT. Full variable domain (rest looked up from reference TRBV7-9 and TRBJ1-1): DTGVSQNPRHKITKRGQNVTFRCDPISEHNRLYWYRQTLGQGPEFLTYFQNEAQLEKSRLLSDRFSAERPKGSFSTLEIQRTEQGDSAMYLCASSFQGTGATEAFFGQGTRLTVV.

The chain recombines TRBV7-9 with TRBJ1-1; the match to TRBD1 covers 7 bases. Germline V gene data show CDR1 as SEHNR and CDR2 as FQNEAQ (reference sequence). J gave up 2 bases and V 5 bases, and 8 bases lay outside the gene matches. CDR3 length: 15 amino acids. CDR3 sequence (DNA): TGTGCCAGCAGCGCGCGACAGGGCCCCAACACTGAAGCTTTCTTT. Its protein product is CASSARQGPNTEAFF.

The V gene is TRBV5-1, the J gene TRBJ2-1, with 8 bases identical to TRBD1. Looked up from germline, CDR1 is SGHRS and CDR2 is YFSETQ. V gave up 4 bases and J gave up 7 bases; unmatched junction bases: 10. The CDR3 runs 15 residues. In DNA form, the CDR3 reads TGCGCCAGCAGCCCCTGGACAGGGCAGGGAAATGAGCAGTTCTTC. The encoded protein is CASSPWTGQGNEQFF.

The gene calls are TRBV27 and TRBJ2-7; possible D gene TRBD2, 6 bases. Germline V gives CDR1 MNHEY, CDR2 SMNVEV (reference sequence). The CDR3 consists of 14 residues. V was cut by 7 bases and J by 2 bases, with 15 bases left in between. In DNA, the CDR3 is TGTGCCAGCACTTCGGGGGTCCTTCCCTACGAGCAGTACTTC. Amino acid sequence: CASTSGVLPYEQYF.

This CDR3 reads CASSLGDRNQPQHF. In DNA form, the CDR3 reads TGTGCCAGCAGTTTAGGTGACAGGAATCAGCCCCAGCATTTT. The chain carries TRBV28 and TRBJ1-5, with a tentative D call TRBD1 (6 bases). The CDR3 is made up of 14 amino acids. The V end was cut by 2 bases, the J end by 4 bases, with 9 bases between. Looked up from germline, CDR1 is MDHEN and CDR2 is SYDVKM. Combining the CDR3 with reference TRBV28 and TRBJ1-5 gives the whole variable domain DVKVTQSSRYLVKRTGEKVFLECVQDMDHENMFWYRQDPGLGLRLIYFSYDVKMKEKGDIPEGYSVSREKKERFSLILESASTNQTSMYLCASSLGDRNQPQHFGDGTRLSIL.